This entry lists 9 T cell receptor beta chains sequenced from one sample in a study of molecular identifiers for immune sequencing clone quantification. One entry per CDR3 protein, called by TCRdb with MiXCR from the PCR reads. Among 400,000 to 600,000 distinct CDR3 sequences listed, about a quarter were seen once. Sequenced sample: naive CD8+ T cells from blood, with Jurkat cell RNA spiked in. The subset here: FACS-sorted CD8+CD4-CCR7+CD45RA+ naive T cells. The source of these receptors is a human donor in good health. Some libraries in this study had Jurkat cell RNA spiked in.

The sample holds a few counts of this clonotype. The chain links TRBV5-3 to TRBJ1-5, with D hard to call. TRBV5-3 is labeled an ORF, and its function is uncertain. This CDR3 spans 13 amino acids. The germline V and J ends were trimmed by 3 bases and 7 bases, with 11 bases remaining between them. CDR3 sequence: CARSSHPRQPQHF. The CDR3 nucleotides are TGTGCCAGAAGCTCTCACCCCAGGCAGCCCCAGCATTTT.

CDR3 nucleotide sequence: TGTGCCAGTAGTATAGGGAATCAGGGGATCAATCAGCCCCAGCATTTT. This encodes CASSIGNQGINQPQHF. The V and J genes are TRBV19 and TRBJ1-5, with D tentatively TRBD1 (6 bases). CDR3 length: 16 amino acids. Per germline, CDR1 LNHDA and CDR2 SQIVND (reference sequence). The V and J ends lost 1 base and 3 bases respectively, with 13 bases between them.

This clonotype occurred a few times. The chain couples TRBV2 to TRBJ2-3, with D perhaps TRBD1 or TRBD2 (5 bases each). The germline V gene encodes CDR1 SNHLY and CDR2 FYNNEI. The CDR3 is 13 amino acids. Trimming shortened V by 3 bases and J by 8 bases, and 12 bases separated the two germline ends. The CDR3 DNA reads TGTGCCAGCAGTGAGGGGGTGGGAGTTACGCAGTATTTT. Residues: CASSEGVGVTQYF. Based on the CDR3 plus reference TRBV2 and TRBJ2-3, the full variable domain is EPEVTQTPSHQVTQMGQEVILRCVPISNHLYFYWYRQILGQKVEFLVSFYNNEISEKSEIFDDQFSVERPDGSNFTLKIRSTKLEDSAMYFCASSEGVGVTQYFGPGTRLTVL.

This clonotype was seen a handful of times. The V and J genes are TRBV4-3 and TRBJ1-3; a possible D gene is TRBD1 (6 bases). This CDR3 has 17 amino acids. Trimming removed 0 bases at V and 2 bases at J, with 14 bases between. The germline V gene encodes CDR1 LGHNA and CDR2 YSLEER. The CDR3 protein is CASSQDRGRGAGNTIYF. CDR3 coding DNA: TGCGCCAGCAGCCAAGATAGAGGCAGGGGAGCTGGAAACACCATATATTTT.

The J gene is TRBJ2-7, the V gene TRBV7-9; D may match TRBD1 or TRBD2 (5 bases each). Germline values: CDR1 SEHNR, CDR2 FQNEAQ (reference sequence). The CDR3 extends over 15 amino acids. Trimming took 3 bases from V and 4 from J, leaving 16 bases between them. The DNA for the CDR3 is TGTGCCAGCAGCTTTGCGGATGGGGGTGGGTACGAGCAGTACTTC. It yields the protein CASSFADGGGYEQYF.

This clonotype turned up a few times. The chain combines TRBV28 with TRBJ2-3; TRBD2 aligns across 10 bases. CDR1 is MDHEN and CDR2 is SYDVKM in the germline V gene. CDR3 size: 18 residues. V shed 4 bases and J 6 bases; nucleotides not matched to a gene: 16. The CDR3 DNA reads as TGTGCCAGCAGTTCAACCTCCCTAGCGGGAGACCCCGCCGATACGCAGTATTTT. Translated, it gives CASSSTSLAGDPADTQYF. Complete variable domain (other parts from reference TRBV28 and TRBJ2-3): DVKVTQSSRYLVKRTGEKVFLECVQDMDHENMFWYRQDPGLGLRLIYFSYDVKMKEKGDIPEGYSVSREKKERFSLILESASTNQTSMYLCASSSTSLAGDPADTQYFGPGTRLTVL.

The V call is TRBV3-1, the J call TRBJ2-7, with D maybe TRBD2 (7 bases). V was trimmed by 6 bases and J by 2 bases, leaving 14 bases between them. Germline V gives CDR1 LGHDT, CDR2 YNNKEL (reference sequence). CDR3 length: 14 residues. CDR3 nucleotides: TGTGCCAGCAGGTCGGCGGGGGCACCCTACGAGCAGTACTTC. Amino acid sequence: CASRSAGAPYEQYF.

With respect to this clonotype: One end of the junction fails to match germline, which may point to a read error. The V gene is TRBV28, the J gene TRBJ2-7; no reliable D call. The CDR3 extends over 12 amino acids. Germline V gene data show CDR1 as MDHEN and CDR2 as SYDVKM. CDR3 protein: CASSFPGLEQCF. CDR3 DNA: TGTGCCAGCAGTTTTCCGGGTCTCGAGCAGTGCTTC.

Ten or more counts support this clonotype. This chain connects TRBV7-2 to TRBJ2-5; 8 bases agree with TRBD2. The CDR3 covers 15 residues. Germline values: CDR1 SGHTA, CDR2 FQGNSA. After removal of 4 bases from V and 5 bases from J, the junction contained 9 bases not matched to a gene. The CDR3 region has the DNA TGTGCCAGCAGCTCCACTAGCGGATCGGGGGAGACCCAGTACTTC. Protein product: CASSSTSGSGETQYF.